One sample yielded the 5 T cell receptor beta chains listed below, sequenced in a study of CD8 T cells in ankylosing spondylitis. TCRdb called the 5' RACE reads again in MiXCR, with one record for every CDR3 protein. In the table there are about 240,000 distinct CDR3 sequences, less than 10% of which are singletons. Material for sequencing was blood, either unsorted or a sorted T cell fraction (not recorded which). These receptors were collected from a male donor with ankylosing spondylitis or in good health (not recorded which).

The V gene is TRBV2, the J gene TRBJ2-1; 10 bases fit TRBD1. In germline, CDR1 is SNHLY, CDR2 FYNNEI. This CDR3 region has 13 residues. The junction had 2 bases not matched to a gene; V was cut back by 6 bases and J by 6 bases. The DNA for the CDR3 is TGTGCCAGCAGCCGGGACAGGGGCAATGAGCAGTTCTTC. Translated, it gives CASSRDRGNEQFF.

Turning to this clonotype: A much larger clone is a single base away; this may be a read error. The rearrangement links TRBV12-3 or TRBV12-4 to TRBJ2-3, with D perhaps TRBD2 (7 bases). The CDR3 has 14 amino acids. The CDR3 loop reads CASGTGGGTETQYF. The CDR3 coding sequence is TGTGCCAGCGGGACCGGCGGGGGCACAGAAACGCAGTATTTT.

The chain has TRBV25-1 and TRBJ1-6, with a possible D match to TRBD1 (6 bases). CDR1 MGHDK and CDR2 SYGVNS come from the germline V gene. This CDR3 region has 15 residues. The V end lost 3 bases, the J end lost 13 bases, and 19 bases lay between the germline ends. In DNA, the CDR3 is TGTGCCAGCAGTGATCGATTGGACAGCAACCGGCCCCTCCACTTT. Protein: CASSDRLDSNRPLHF.

This clonotype was observed many times. The chain uses TRBV29-1 and TRBJ1-1; D is perhaps TRBD1 (5 bases). The germline V and J ends were trimmed by 7 bases and 9 bases, with 15 bases remaining between them. Germline V CDR1 and CDR2: SQVTM, ANQGSEA. The CDR3 runs to 11 residues. Here the CDR3 reads CSAGVSGQAFF. The CDR3 DNA is TGCAGCGCTGGAGTGTCGGGACAAGCTTTCTTT. The variable domain in full, with the rest retrieved from reference TRBV29-1 and TRBJ1-1, is SAVISQKPSRDICQRGTSLTIQCQVDSQVTMMFWYRQQPGQSLTLIATANQGSEATYESGFVIDKFPISRPNLTFSTLTVSNMSPEDSSIYLCSAGVSGQAFFGQGTRLTVV.

This clonotype occurred many times. This rearrangement joins TRBV7-2 to TRBJ1-5; D is ambiguous. The V gene's germline CDR1 is SGHTA and CDR2 FQGNSA. The CDR3 is made up of 17 amino acids. V lost 1 base to trimming and J lost 2 bases, with 15 bases between them. CDR3 residues: CASSLVNAGLGNQPQHF. CDR3 bases: TGTGCCAGCAGCTTAGTAAATGCGGGATTGGGCAATCAGCCCCAGCATTTT.